These 20 T cell receptor beta chains were sequenced from one sample in a study of blood T cell repertoires in COVID-19. The protocol was immunoSEQ multiplex PCR, while the TCRdb copy is restricted to in-frame clones and leaves out a portion. The table has roughly 130,000 clones, around four fifths seen once; the top ten hold roughly 3.5%. Sequenced sample: PBMCs or T cells enriched from blood (not recorded which). The receptors were sampled from a woman between 50 and 59 years old with acute COVID-19.

In this sample, this clone turned up a few times. The chain couples TRBV7-8 to TRBJ1-5, with 8 bases that match TRBD1. Germline CDR1 and CDR2: SGHVS and FQNEAQ. J was trimmed by 7 bases and V by 1 base; bases with no gene match: 6. The length of the CDR3 is 15 residues. CDR3 coding DNA: TGTGCCAGCAGCTTAGAGGAGGCAGGGGGCCAGCCCCAGCATTTT. This sequence encodes CASSLEEAGGQPQHF.

This chain joins TRBV4-1 and TRBJ1-2; the match to TRBD1 covers 8 bases. This CDR3 spans 15 amino acids. The germline V gene encodes CDR1 MGHRA and CDR2 YSYEKL. Trimming at V came to 4 bases and at J to 4 bases, leaving 8 bases not matched to a gene. The CDR3 DNA reads TGCGCCAGCAGCCCGAACGGACAGGGAATCTATGGCTACACCTTC. Its translation is CASSPNGQGIYGYTF.

V is TRBV7-2 and J is TRBJ2-7; 8 bases match TRBD2. This CDR3 region has 16 residues. V lost 1 base, J lost 1 base, and 6 bases stayed unmatched. In germline, CDR1 is SGHTA, CDR2 FQGNSA. CDR3 loop: CASSLGFSGKSYEQYF. The CDR3 bases are TGTGCCAGCAGCTTAGGGTTTAGCGGGAAGTCCTACGAGCAGTACTTC.

The chain combines TRBV9 with TRBJ2-1; tentative D call: TRBD2 (6 bases). Germline values: CDR1 SGDLS, CDR2 YYNGEE. This CDR3 has 15 residues. The V end was cut by 4 bases, the J end by 4 bases, with 15 bases between. The CDR3 is CASSPAGTGYNEQFF. Here the CDR3 DNA reads TGTGCCAGCAGCCCTGCCGGGACTGGATACAATGAGCAGTTCTTC.

This chain joins TRBV6-5 and TRBJ1-5; D is possibly TRBD1 (6 bases). The CDR3 length is 15 residues. Per germline, CDR1 MNHEY and CDR2 SVGAGI. The V end lost 6 bases, the J end lost 4 bases, and 16 bases lay between the germline ends. CDR3 DNA: TGTGCCAGCAGAGAGACAGGAAAACTAAATCAGCCCCAGCATTTT. Protein: CASRETGKLNQPQHF.

The chain employs TRBV12-2 and TRBJ2-7; TRBD2, the table's D call, was not compared with the DNA. TRBV12-2 is assigned pseudogene status. This CDR3 contains 18 residues. The CDR3 DNA follows: TGTGCAAGTCGCTTAGCGTCAACTAGCGGGAGGAGCTCCTACGAGCAGTACTTC. Its translation: CASRLASTSGRSSYEQYF.

The gene calls are TRBV4-1 and TRBJ2-7; no definite D call. This CDR3 comprises 15 residues. From germline, CDR1 is MGHRA and CDR2 YSYEKL. V was clipped by 1 base and J by 2 bases, with 12 bases between them. The CDR3 nucleotides read TGCGCCAGCAGCCAAGTCGCACCTACGACCTACGAGCAGTACTTC. It is translated as CASSQVAPTTYEQYF.

The table lists this clone with a count of one. The chain uses TRBV6-2 or TRBV6-3 and TRBJ1-1, with 11 bases matching TRBD1. After removal of 3 bases from V and 1 base from J, the junction contained 4 bases not matched to a gene. The germline gives CDR1 MNHEY, CDR2 SVGEGT. The CDR3 sequence is 16 residues long. CDR3: CASSYGGQGANTEAFF. DNA of the CDR3: TGTGCCAGCAGTTATGGAGGACAGGGGGCGAACACTGAAGCTTTCTTT.

This chain uses TRBV11-2 with TRBJ2-1, with a possible D match to TRBD1 (6 bases). The CDR3 spans 15 residues. Germline loops: CDR1 SGHAT, CDR2 FQNNGV. Trimming shortened V by 1 base and J by 2 bases, and 9 bases separated the two germline ends. Written as DNA, the CDR3 is TGTGCCAGCAGCTTAGGAACAGGGACCTACAATGAGCAGTTCTTC. This sequence encodes CASSLGTGTYNEQFF.

J is TRBJ2-1 and V is TRBV7-3; no clear D. V lost 2 bases and J 0 bases, leaving 8 bases between the germline ends. The CDR3 is 15 residues long. The V gene's germline CDR1 is SGHTA and CDR2 FQGTGA. CDR3 in DNA: TGTGCCAGCAGCTTAGGCGGCGACTCCTACAATGAGCAGTTCTTC. Translation gives CASSLGGDSYNEQFF.

The gene calls are TRBV9 and TRBJ2-1, with D perhaps TRBD2 (6 bases). The CDR3 has 15 residues. Germline CDR1 SGDLS, CDR2 YYNGEE. V was cut by 3 bases and J by 0 bases, with 10 bases left in between. The CDR3 DNA sequence: TGTGCCAGCAGCGCGACGGGAGTCTCCTACAATGAGCAGTTCTTC. It is translated as CASSATGVSYNEQFF.

The chain uses TRBV2 and TRBJ1-2; 8 nucleotides line up with TRBD1. V shed 5 bases and J 6 bases; nucleotides not matched to a gene: 8. The CDR3 contains 14 residues. In germline, CDR1 is SNHLY, CDR2 FYNNEI. The DNA of the CDR3 is TGTGCCAGCAGTCAGACAGGGGCTGAGGATGGCTACACCTTC. Translation: CASSQTGAEDGYTF.

This clone was counted only a few times. The V gene is TRBV10-3, the J gene TRBJ1-1; D unresolved. The V gene's germline CDR1 is ENHRY and CDR2 SYGVKD. The ends were cut back, 3 bases at V and 2 bases at J, with 10 bases in the middle. The CDR3 is made up of 14 amino acids. The CDR3, as DNA: TGTGCCATCAGTGAAGTAACAGATAACACTGAAGCTTTCTTT. It is translated as CAISEVTDNTEAFF.

The CDR3 sequence: CASSTGPGAEAFF. The CDR3 coding sequence is TGTGCCAGCAGCACGGGCCCCGGGGCTGAAGCTTTCTTT. The genes are TRBV9 and TRBJ1-1; D is unresolved. From germline, CDR1 is SGDLS and CDR2 YYNGEE. The V end lost 4 bases, the J end lost 6 bases, and 13 bases lay between the germline ends. The CDR3 sequence is 13 residues long.

The chain carries TRBV7-6 and TRBJ2-1; TRBD2 matches at 7 bases. The germline CDR1 and CDR2 sequences are SGHVS and FNYEAQ. J was trimmed by 4 bases and V by 5 bases; bases with no gene match: 11. The CDR3 totals 16 residues. The CDR3: CASSPSWSGAYNEQFF. CDR3 nucleotide sequence: TGTGCCAGCAGCCCCAGTTGGAGCGGGGCTTACAATGAGCAGTTCTTC.

CDR3 DNA sequence: TGTGCCAGCATGAAGGCTAGCGGGAACAATGAGCAGTTCTTC. It codes for CASMKASGNNEQFF. The chain recombines TRBV2 with TRBJ2-1, with TRBD2 identical over 9 bases. The CDR3 covers 14 residues. Germline CDR1 and CDR2: SNHLY and FYNNEI. Trimming at V came to 7 bases and at J to 5 bases, leaving 6 bases not matched to a gene.

The chain has TRBV7-3 and TRBJ1-2; a possible D gene is TRBD1 (5 bases). There are 15 residues in the CDR3. V lost 5 bases and J lost 5, with 18 bases in between. Germline CDR1 reads SGHTA; CDR2 reads FQGTGA. The CDR3, as DNA: TGTGCCAGCAGCCGTCAGGGTGGGGAGGGGTATGGCTACACCTTC. This translates into CASSRQGGEGYGYTF.

V usage is TRBV19 and J usage is TRBJ1-2; tentatively, D is TRBD1 (5 bases). The germline gives CDR1 LNHDA, CDR2 SQIVND (reference sequence). V was trimmed by 6 bases and J by 1 base, leaving 15 bases between them. CDR3 length equals 15 residues. The CDR3, as DNA: TGTGCCAGTAGGCCTTGGGGCAGGGATAACTATGGCTACACCTTC. This gives the protein CASRPWGRDNYGYTF.

The chain employs TRBV29-1 and TRBJ1-1, with D unclear. This CDR3 has 13 amino acids. The V end was cut by 6 bases, the J end by 1 base, with 12 bases between. Germline assignment: CDR1 SQVTM and CDR2 ANQGSEA. CDR3 protein: CSVWEGTNTEAFF. CDR3 DNA: TGCAGCGTCTGGGAGGGAACGAACACTGAAGCTTTCTTT.

The chain is built from TRBV29-1 and TRBJ2-7; D might be TRBD2 (5 bases). Germline V gene lookup returns CDR1 SQVTM and CDR2 ANQGSEA. Trimming took 4 bases from V and 5 from J, leaving 12 bases between them. The CDR3 runs 12 residues. The CDR3 DNA follows: TGCAGCGTTGGCGGTCCCGGGGACGAGCAGTACTTC. Encoded protein: CSVGGPGDEQYF.